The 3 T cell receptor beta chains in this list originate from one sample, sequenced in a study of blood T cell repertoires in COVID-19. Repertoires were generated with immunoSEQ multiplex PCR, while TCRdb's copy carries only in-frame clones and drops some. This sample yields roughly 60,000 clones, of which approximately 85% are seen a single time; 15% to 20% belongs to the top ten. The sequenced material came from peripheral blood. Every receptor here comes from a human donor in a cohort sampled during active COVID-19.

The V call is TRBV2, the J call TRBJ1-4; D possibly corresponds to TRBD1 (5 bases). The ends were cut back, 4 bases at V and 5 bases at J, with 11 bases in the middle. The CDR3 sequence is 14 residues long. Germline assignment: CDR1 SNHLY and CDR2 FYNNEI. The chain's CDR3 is CASSVLQANEKLFF. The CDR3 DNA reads TGTGCCAGCAGTGTATTACAGGCCAATGAAAAACTGTTTTTT.

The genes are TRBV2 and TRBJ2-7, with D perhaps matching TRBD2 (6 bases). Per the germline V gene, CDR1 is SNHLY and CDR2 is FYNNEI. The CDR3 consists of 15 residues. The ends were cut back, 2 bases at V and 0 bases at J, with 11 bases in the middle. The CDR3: CASSELRTNSYEQYF. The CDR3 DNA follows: TGTGCCAGCAGTGAATTAAGGACTAACTCCTACGAGCAGTACTTC.

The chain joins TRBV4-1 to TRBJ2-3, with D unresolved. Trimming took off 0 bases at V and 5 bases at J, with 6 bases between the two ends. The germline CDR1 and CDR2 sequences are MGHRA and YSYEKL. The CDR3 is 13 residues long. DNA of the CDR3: TGCGCCAGCAGCCAAGATTCGGTAGATACGCAGTATTTT. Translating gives CASSQDSVDTQYF.